This T cell receptor beta chain was identified in a study of technical replicates of blood from several donors. The CDR3 is made up of 13 amino acids. The V end lost 3 bases, the J end lost 3 bases, and 10 bases lay between the germline ends. Germline V lookup: CDR1 SGHRS, CDR2 YFSETQ. Sequenced by immunoSEQ multiplex PCR; TCRdb stores in-frame clones only, minus some. The sample lists about 73,000 clones, approximately 91% occurring once. The specimen sequenced was PBMCs. This sequence originates from a human donor in good health. Some clones in this sample may be carry-over from other donors' samples. The V call is TRBV5-1, the J call TRBJ2-7; D is ambiguous. The CDR3 DNA follows: TGCGCCAGCAGCTCCACCGCGAGCTACGAGCAGTACTTC. Translating it yields CASSSTASYEQYF.